The 21 T cell receptor beta chains listed next were all sequenced from one sample in a study of blood T cell repertoires in COVID-19. TCRdb's table, derived via immunoSEQ multiplex PCR, lists solely in-frame clones and lacks some. This table holds 100,000 to 150,000 clones, 65% to 90% found once. Sequencing was done on a sample of PBMCs or T cells enriched from blood (not recorded which). The source is a woman aged 45-65 years who had recovered from COVID-19.

The chain links TRBV5-1 to TRBJ1-1, with D tentatively TRBD1 (5 bases). Germline CDR1 reads SGHRS; CDR2 reads YFSETQ. The CDR3 sequence is 16 residues long. Trimming removed 4 bases at V and 3 bases at J, with 19 bases between. In nucleotides, the CDR3 is TGCGCCAGCAGCCCCGAGGGCGGGGCCTACGACACTGAAGCTTTCTTT. As protein: CASSPEGGAYDTEAFF.

The rearrangement uses TRBV7-9 and TRBJ2-5; perhaps TRBD2 as D (6 bases). Trimming stripped 0 bases from V and 2 bases from J, with 10 bases between. Germline assignment: CDR1 SEHNR and CDR2 FQNEAQ (reference sequence). CDR3 length equals 15 residues. This CDR3 reads CASSLAASDQETQYF. The CDR3, as DNA: TGTGCCAGCAGCTTAGCCGCTAGCGATCAAGAGACCCAGTACTTC. Full variable domain (rest looked up from reference TRBV7-9 and TRBJ2-5): DTGVSQNPRHKITKRGQNVTFRCDPISEHNRLYWYRQTLGQGPEFLTYFQNEAQLEKSRLLSDRFSAERPKGSFSTLEIQRTEQGDSAMYLCASSLAASDQETQYFGPGTRLLVL.

The chain carries TRBV6-5 and TRBJ2-2; D uncertain. This CDR3 has 15 residues. Germline V gene data show CDR1 as MNHEY and CDR2 as SVGAGI. Trimming pared 2 bases from V and 1 base from J, leaving 8 bases between. The CDR3 DNA sequence: TGTGCCAGCAGTTACCGAACAAAGAACACCGGGGAGCTGTTTTTT. This codes for CASSYRTKNTGELFF.

The chain has TRBV5-1 and TRBJ2-2; 8 positions agree with TRBD1. The V and J ends lost 2 bases and 5 bases, in that order; junction bases with no gene match: 5. Looked up from germline, CDR1 is SGHRS and CDR2 is YFSETQ. The CDR3 consists of 15 residues. Written as DNA, the CDR3 is TGCGCCAGCAGCTTAGGGACAGGAGTTACCGGGGAGCTGTTTTTT. Translation gives CASSLGTGVTGELFF.

This chain uses TRBV11-1 with TRBJ2-1; D might be TRBD2 (5 bases). This CDR3 is 15 amino acids long. Germline CDR1 reads SGHAT; CDR2 reads FQDESV (reference sequence). V lost 2 bases to trimming and J lost 2 bases, with 10 bases between them. The CDR3 reads CASSLRLGAYNEQFF. CDR3 in DNA: TGTGCCAGCAGCTTACGGTTGGGAGCCTACAATGAGCAGTTCTTC.

V is TRBV5-1 and J is TRBJ2-2; 7 positions match TRBD1. Unmatched junction bases numbered 2, after V lost 0 bases and J lost 3 bases. The CDR3 runs to 15 residues. CDR1 SGHRS and CDR2 YFSETQ come from the germline V gene. The CDR3 nucleotides are TGCGCCAGCAGCTTGGGGGACAGTCACACCGGGGAGCTGTTTTTT. It codes for CASSLGDSHTGELFF.

The V call is TRBV18, the J call TRBJ1-4, with D hard to call. V was clipped by 8 bases and J by 2 bases, with 9 bases between them. In germline, CDR1 is KGHSH, CDR2 LQKENI. There are 13 residues in the CDR3. CDR3 region: CASLEGTNEKLFF. Here the CDR3 DNA reads TGTGCCAGCCTGGAGGGTACTAATGAAAAACTGTTTTTT. The full variable domain, rest sourced from reference TRBV18 and TRBJ1-4, is NAGVMQNPRHLVRRRGQEARLRCSPMKGHSHVYWYRQLPEEGLKFMVYLQKENIIDESGMPKERFSAEFPKEGPSILRIQQVVRGDSAAYFCASLEGTNEKLFFGSGTQLSVL.

The rearrangement uses TRBV11-2 and TRBJ2-1, with D unclear. The CDR3 is 11 residues long. Germline CDR1 and CDR2: SGHAT and FQNNGV. V lost 1 base and J 10 bases, leaving 5 bases between the germline ends. The CDR3 coding sequence is TGTGCCAGCAGCTTAGTAGAGGAGCAGTTCTTC. This encodes CASSLVEEQFF.

This chain joins TRBV27 and TRBJ1-5; D uncertain. The V gene lost 8 bases and the J gene lost 9 bases, with 14 bases spanning the gap. CDR1 MNHEY and CDR2 SMNVEV come from the germline V gene (reference sequence). The CDR3 sequence is 12 residues long. CDR3 DNA sequence: TGTGCCAGCCATGGGGTCCGGGGGCCCCAGCATTTT. Amino acid sequence: CASHGVRGPQHF.

The gene calls are TRBV30 and TRBJ1-1, with TRBD1 matching over 7 bases. This CDR3 is 15 amino acids long. Germline V gene data show CDR1 as GTSNPN and CDR2 as SVGIG (reference sequence). After removal of 6 bases from V and 0 bases from J, the junction contained 10 bases not matched to a gene. DNA of the CDR3: TGTGCCTGTCATCCGGGACAGACCGTGAACACTGAAGCTTTCTTT. Translating gives CACHPGQTVNTEAFF. Full variable domain (missing parts from reference TRBV30 and TRBJ1-1): SQTIHQWPATLVQPVGSPLSLECTVEGTSNPNLYWYRQAAGRGLQLLFYSVGIGQISSEVPQNLSASRPQDRQFILSSKKLLLSDSGFYLCACHPGQTVNTEAFFGQGTRLTVV.

The chain recombines TRBV11-2 with TRBJ2-7, with D possibly being TRBD1 (5 bases). Looked up from germline, CDR1 is SGHAT and CDR2 is FQNNGV. The CDR3 length is 17 residues. Trimming shortened V by 0 bases and J by 0 bases, and 15 bases separated the two germline ends. CDR3 sequence reads: CASSLDRPGLGSYEQYF. In DNA form, the CDR3 reads TGTGCCAGCAGCTTAGATCGGCCAGGGCTCGGCTCCTACGAGCAGTACTTC. The complete variable domain, with remaining parts taken from reference TRBV11-2 and TRBJ2-7, reads EAGVAQSPRYKIIEKRQSVAFWCNPISGHATLYWYQQILGQGPKLLIQFQNNGVVDDSQLPKDRFSAERLKGVDSTLKIQPAKLEDSAVYLCASSLDRPGLGSYEQYFGPGTRLTVT.

The genes are TRBV12-3 or TRBV12-4 and TRBJ1-1; D gene uncertain. V lost 5 bases to trimming and J lost 6 bases, with 10 bases between them. The CDR3 spans 12 residues. CDR3 residues: CASSALVPEAFF. The CDR3, as DNA: TGTGCCAGCAGTGCCTTAGTACCTGAAGCTTTCTTT.

The V call is TRBV5-6, the J call TRBJ2-1, with a weak D call TRBD2 (6 bases). V was trimmed by 0 bases and J by 8 bases, leaving 6 bases between them. This CDR3 has 12 amino acids. CDR1 SGHDT and CDR2 YYEEEE come from the germline V gene. The CDR3 is CASSLAGDEQFF. The CDR3 DNA reads TGTGCCAGCAGCTTGGCGGGGGATGAGCAGTTCTTC.

Concerning this clone: The same CDR3 arises from other DNA sequences in this sample as well. This sequence joins TRBV9 and TRBJ2-7; TRBD1 aligns across 7 bases. In germline, CDR1 is SGDLS, CDR2 YYNGEE. The CDR3 consists of 14 residues. The junction had 2 bases not matched to a gene; V was cut back by 0 bases and J by 2 bases. The CDR3 here is CASSVGQGAYEQYF. Here the CDR3 DNA reads TGTGCCAGCAGCGTAGGTCAGGGGGCCTACGAGCAGTACTTC.

The rearrangement links TRBV4-3 to TRBJ2-5; no reliable D call. The CDR3 contains 15 residues. Germline values: CDR1 LGHNA, CDR2 YSLEER. The V gene lost 1 base and the J gene lost 6 bases, with 15 bases spanning the gap. This CDR3 is CASSQATGSRQTQYF. CDR3 DNA sequence: TGCGCCAGCAGCCAAGCAACCGGCAGCAGGCAGACCCAGTACTTC.

For the CDR3, the DNA is TGTGCCAGCAGCAAAGCGCCGGGGGATATAGATACGCAGTATTTT. It is translated as CASSKAPGDIDTQYF. The chain links TRBV21-1 to TRBJ2-3; TRBD2, the table's D call, was not compared with the DNA. TRBV21-1 is annotated as a pseudogene. The CDR3 runs to 15 residues.

The chain carries TRBV11-3 and TRBJ2-7, with D perhaps matching TRBD2 (7 bases). The CDR3 has 13 amino acids. The V gene's germline CDR1 is SGHNT and CDR2 YENEEA. V gave up 1 base and J gave up 6 bases, with 10 bases separating them. The CDR3 DNA follows: TGTGCCAGCAGCTTAGCGGGGGGCCGCGAGCAGTACTTC. This sequence encodes CASSLAGGREQYF. The full variable domain, rest sourced from reference TRBV11-3 and TRBJ2-7, is EAGVVQSPRYKIIEKKQPVAFWCNPISGHNTLYWYLQNLGQGPELLIRYENEEAVDDSQLPKDRFSAERLKGVDSTLKIQPAELGDSAVYLCASSLAGGREQYFGPGTRLTVT.

This clone was seen a few times. The CDR3 DNA is TGTGCCAGCAGTGAAGCAGGGACTCCTTATCAGCCCCAGCATTTT. As protein: CASSEAGTPYQPQHF. The chain is built from TRBV25-1 and TRBJ1-5; maybe TRBD1 (5 bases). The CDR3 is 15 amino acids. The V end lost 2 bases, the J end lost 5 bases, and 13 bases lay between the germline ends. Germline values: CDR1 MGHDK, CDR2 SYGVNS.

The CDR3 sequence is CASSFEPQVYNSPLHF. The CDR3 nucleotides are TGTGCCAGCAGCTTCGAACCACAGGTTTATAATTCACCCCTCCACTTT. The rearrangement uses TRBV7-2 and TRBJ1-6, with D maybe TRBD1 (5 bases). Germline CDR1 is SGHTA and CDR2 is FQGNSA. The germline V and J ends were trimmed by 3 bases and 4 bases, with 13 bases remaining between them. The CDR3 runs to 16 residues.

The chain combines TRBV7-2 with TRBJ1-5; unclear D gene. Trimming took off 1 base at V and 0 bases at J, with 7 bases between the two ends. The CDR3 is made up of 15 amino acids. The germline V gene encodes CDR1 SGHTA and CDR2 FQGNSA. This chain's CDR3 is CASSLGGSSNQPQHF. For the CDR3, the DNA is TGTGCCAGCAGCTTAGGTGGCAGTAGCAATCAGCCCCAGCATTTT.

CDR3: CASSDPPRLDEQYF. As DNA, the CDR3 is TGTGCCAGCAGTGACCCTCCCCGACTTGACGAGCAGTACTTC. This chain joins TRBV6-1 and TRBJ2-7, with unresolved D. Per the germline V gene, CDR1 is MNHNS and CDR2 is SASEGT. This CDR3 has 14 amino acids. Trimming took 3 bases from V and 5 from J, leaving 14 bases between them.